These 7 T cell receptor beta chains came from one sample sequenced in a study of blood T cell repertoires in COVID-19. Assay: immunoSEQ multiplex PCR; the TCRdb copy retains only in-frame clones and omits some. The top ten clones hold over 12% of a sample with tens of thousands of clones, 70% to 90% of them seen once. Input material: peripheral blood. All receptors come from a human donor in a cohort sampled during active COVID-19.

The chain uses TRBV6-2 or TRBV6-3 and TRBJ2-7; maybe TRBD2 (5 bases). Per germline, CDR1 MNHEY and CDR2 SVGEGT. The CDR3 extends over 15 amino acids. Trimming took 5 bases from V and 0 from J, leaving 14 bases between them. The CDR3 DNA follows: TGTGCCAGCAGTGGGCTAGCTCAGAACTCCTACGAGCAGTACTTC. As protein: CASSGLAQNSYEQYF.

The rearrangement links TRBV10-3 to TRBJ2-2, with D tentatively TRBD1 (5 bases). Germline CDR1 reads ENHRY; CDR2 reads SYGVKD. The CDR3 length is 13 residues. Trimming removed 6 bases from V and 4 bases from J, with 9 bases in between. CDR3 sequence: CAIRPQGTGELFF. Written as DNA, the CDR3 is TGTGCCATCAGACCCCAGGGCACCGGGGAGCTGTTTTTT.

The chain couples TRBV29-1 to TRBJ2-1; TRBD2 agrees at 11 bases. The CDR3 has 14 amino acids. From germline, CDR1 is SQVTM and CDR2 ANQGSEA. Germline trimming cut 7 bases from V and 6 bases from J; bases unmatched to any gene: 8. DNA of the CDR3: TGCAGCGGCCAAGGGACTAGCGGACTCAATGAGCAGTTCTTC. Protein: CSGQGTSGLNEQFF.

The chain links TRBV5-1 to TRBJ2-3; a weak D match, TRBD2 (5 bases). V was pared by 0 bases and J by 2 bases, with 7 bases between. CDR3 length equals 14 residues. Germline CDR1 SGHRS, CDR2 YFSETQ. This chain's CDR3 is CASSLAGYTDTQYF. CDR3 coding DNA: TGCGCCAGCAGCTTGGCGGGATACACAGATACGCAGTATTTT.

Comment on this clone: Other DNA sequences in the sample encode the same CDR3. This chain joins TRBV3-1 (or the pseudogene TRBV3-2) and TRBJ1-1; D not resolved. Trimming removed 1 base at V and 6 bases at J, with 3 bases between. Germline V gives CDR1 LGHDT, CDR2 YNNKEL (reference sequence). This CDR3 is built from 11 residues. The CDR3 bases are TGTGCCAGCAGCCAAGGAGCTGAAGCTTTCTTT. Translated, it gives CASSQGAEAFF.

This clone was counted a few times. This rearrangement joins TRBV6-5 to TRBJ1-3; no reliable D call. The CDR3 has 15 residues. CDR1 MNHEY and CDR2 SVGAGI come from the germline V gene. Deletions cut 7 bases from V and 1 base from J, with 14 bases between. CDR3 in DNA: TGTGCCAGCATGGGAGTCGTGAATTCTGGAAACACCATATATTTT. It encodes CASMGVVNSGNTIYF.

This chain links TRBV6-2 or TRBV6-3 with TRBJ2-3, with D perhaps matching TRBD1 (6 bases). The CDR3 extends over 13 amino acids. V shed 2 bases and J shed 4 bases, with 7 bases lying between them. Germline lookup yields CDR1 MNHEY and CDR2 SVGEGT. The DNA of the CDR3 is TGTGCCAGCAGTTACACAGGGCCAGATACGCAGTATTTT. This sequence encodes CASSYTGPDTQYF.